The clone carrying this TCR beta chain was counted once. Profiled with immunoSEQ multiplex PCR; TCRdb holds only in-frame clones, not every one. Counted here are under 200,000 clones, around 89% occurring once; the ten biggest clones make up 6.6%. These data come from a study of blood T cell repertoires in COVID-19. This study enrolled people aged about 18 to 100 from about two dozen US geographic areas. Categorization into cohorts depended on clinical history that participants reported. Two consecutive negative NP/OP PCR tests, clearance, or resolved symptoms defined Cohort 3 recovery. The material sequenced was PBMCs or T cells enriched from blood (not recorded which). This sequence originates from a woman between 50 and 59 years old who had recovered from COVID-19.

CDR3 protein: CASSLQDRRNEKLFF. The CDR3 coding sequence is TGCGCCAGCAGCCTCCAAGACAGGCGCAATGAAAAACTGTTTTTT. The chain has TRBV4-1 and TRBJ1-4, with D perhaps TRBD1 (6 bases). The length of the CDR3 is 15 residues. Between the trimmed V and J ends, which lost 4 bases and 5 bases, there was a span of 14 bases. Germline V gene lookup returns CDR1 MGHRA and CDR2 YSYEKL.